A selection of T cell receptor beta chains follows, all from one sample in a study of identical twins. TCRdb reprocessed the 5' RACE reads via MiXCR and lists one record per CDR3 protein. The sample includes approximately 700,000 distinct CDR3 sequences, over 5% seen only once; the top ten take roughly 1.8%. The sequencing sample was made of naive T cells sorted from blood. Receptors originate from a man between 18 and 35 years old in good health. Both conserved end residues are part of each CDR3. A D gene is named only where the DNA matches it firmly. Clone size is stated in some rows and not others, as once, few, many or a class when expanded.

many | - | TRBJ2-2 | TRBV5-8 | CASSLVGTRTGELFF | TGTGCCAGCAGCTTGGTCGGGACCAGAACCGGGGAGCTGTTTTTT
many | - | TRBJ2-2 | TRBV7-3 | CASSSTTSNTGELFF | TGTGCCAGCAGCTCTACTACCTCGAACACCGGGGAGCTGTTTTTT
many | TRBD2 | TRBJ2-2 | TRBV12-3/TRBV12-4 | CASSLRSSGRFTGELFF | TGTGCCAGCAGTTTAAGGTCTAGCGGGAGATTTACCGGGGAGCTGTTTTTT
many | - | TRBJ2-7 | TRBV5-5 | CASSYISGNSYEQYF | TGTGCCAGCAGTTATATCTCGGGGAATTCCTACGAGCAGTACTTC
- | TRBD1 | TRBJ2-2 | TRBV19 | CASSTTLNRGRDTGELFF | TGTGCCAGTAGTACTACCCTCAACAGGGGGCGGGACACCGGGGAGCTGTTTTTT
few | TRBD2 | TRBJ2-5 | TRBV20-1 | CSAPDPSAGGKETQYF | TGCAGTGCCCCGGACCCATCGGCGGGAGGTAAAGAGACCCAGTACTTC
few | TRBD1 | TRBJ2-3 | TRBV24-1 | CATSDAGQGGDTQYF | TGTGCCACCAGTGATGCGGGACAGGGGGGTGATACGCAGTATTTT
many | TRBD1 | TRBJ2-2 | TRBV3-1 | CASSPRGIANTGELFF | TGTGCCAGCAGCCCCAGGGGGATCGCGAACACCGGGGAGCTGTTTTTT
many | - | TRBJ2-1 | TRBV6-5 | CASSYRVGEQFF | TGTGCCAGCAGTTATAGGGTGGGTGAGCAGTTCTTC
few | - | TRBJ2-5 | TRBV5-1 | CASKPWSGEETQYF | TGCGCCAGCAAACCTTGGTCGGGAGAAGAGACCCAGTACTTC